This T cell receptor beta chain was obtained from a study of T-cell reconstitution after alpha-beta-depleted transplantation in children. For TCRbeta, the library was prepared with unique molecular identifiers. MiXCR was run by TCRdb on the PCR reads, yielding one entry per CDR3 protein. The sample records 900,000 or so distinct CDR3 sequences, approximately 15% being singletons. Germline V gene sequence: CDR1 SQVTM, CDR2 ANQGSEA. The CDR3 contains 13 residues. V was pared by 7 bases and J by 4 bases, with 15 bases between. The chain couples TRBV29-1 to TRBJ2-3; D perhaps matches TRBD2 (5 bases). The receptor was isolated from a male patient aged 10 to 17 who had a stem cell transplant for acute lymphoblastic leukemia, so the T cells may come from the graft donor. Sequencing was performed on PBMCs, mostly from graft donor cells, taken 360 days after TCRalphabeta/CD19-depleted stem cell transplant. CDR3 DNA sequence: TGCAGCGGTCGGGGTGAAAGTCCAGATACGCAGTATTTT. Its protein is CSGRGESPDTQYF.